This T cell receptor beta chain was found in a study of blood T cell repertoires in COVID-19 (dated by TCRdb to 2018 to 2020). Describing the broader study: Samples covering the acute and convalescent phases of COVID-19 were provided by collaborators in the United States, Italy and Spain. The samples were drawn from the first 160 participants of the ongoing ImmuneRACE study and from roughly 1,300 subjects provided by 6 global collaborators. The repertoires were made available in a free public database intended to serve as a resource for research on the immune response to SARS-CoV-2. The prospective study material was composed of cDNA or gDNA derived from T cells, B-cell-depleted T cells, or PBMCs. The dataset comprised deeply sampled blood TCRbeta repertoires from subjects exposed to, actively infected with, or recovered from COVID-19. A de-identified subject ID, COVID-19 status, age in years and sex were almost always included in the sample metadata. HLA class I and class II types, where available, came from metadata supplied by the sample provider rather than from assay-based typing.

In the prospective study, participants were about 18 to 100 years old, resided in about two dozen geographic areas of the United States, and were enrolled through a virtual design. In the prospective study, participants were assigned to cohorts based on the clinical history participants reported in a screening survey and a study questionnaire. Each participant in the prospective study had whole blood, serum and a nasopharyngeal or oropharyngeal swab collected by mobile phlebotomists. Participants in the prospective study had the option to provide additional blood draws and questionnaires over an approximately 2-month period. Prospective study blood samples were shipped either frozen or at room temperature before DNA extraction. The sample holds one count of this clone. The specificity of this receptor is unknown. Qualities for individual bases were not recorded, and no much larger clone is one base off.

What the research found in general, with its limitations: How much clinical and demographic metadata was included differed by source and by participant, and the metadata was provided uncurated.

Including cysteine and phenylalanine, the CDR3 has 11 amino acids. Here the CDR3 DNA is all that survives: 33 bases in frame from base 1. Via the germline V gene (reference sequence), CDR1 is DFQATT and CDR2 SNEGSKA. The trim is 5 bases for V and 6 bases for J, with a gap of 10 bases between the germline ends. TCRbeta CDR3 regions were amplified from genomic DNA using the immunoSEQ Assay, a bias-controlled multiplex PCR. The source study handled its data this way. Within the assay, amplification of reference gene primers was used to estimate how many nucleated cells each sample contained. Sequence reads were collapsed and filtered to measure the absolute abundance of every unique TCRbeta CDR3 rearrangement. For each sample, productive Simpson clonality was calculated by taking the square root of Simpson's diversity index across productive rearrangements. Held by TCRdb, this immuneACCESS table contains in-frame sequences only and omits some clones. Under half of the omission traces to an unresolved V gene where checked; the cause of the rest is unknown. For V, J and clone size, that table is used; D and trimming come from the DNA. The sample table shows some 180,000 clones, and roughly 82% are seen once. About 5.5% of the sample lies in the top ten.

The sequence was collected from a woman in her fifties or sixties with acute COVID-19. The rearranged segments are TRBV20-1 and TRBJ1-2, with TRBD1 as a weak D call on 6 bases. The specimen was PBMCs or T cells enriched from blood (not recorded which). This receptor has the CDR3 CSAPNRDGYTF. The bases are TGCAGTGCTCCAAACAGGGATGGCTACACCTTC.